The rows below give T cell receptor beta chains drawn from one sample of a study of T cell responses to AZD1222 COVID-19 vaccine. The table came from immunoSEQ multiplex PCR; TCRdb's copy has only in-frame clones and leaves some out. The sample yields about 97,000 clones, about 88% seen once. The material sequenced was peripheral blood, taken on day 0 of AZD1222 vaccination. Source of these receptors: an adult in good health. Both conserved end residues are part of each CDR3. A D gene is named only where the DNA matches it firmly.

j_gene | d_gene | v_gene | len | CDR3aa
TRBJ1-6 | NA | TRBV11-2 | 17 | CASSTGRPTRWNSPLHF
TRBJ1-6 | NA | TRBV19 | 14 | CASSPVSYNSPLHF
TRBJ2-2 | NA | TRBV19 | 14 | CASSMRTATGELFF
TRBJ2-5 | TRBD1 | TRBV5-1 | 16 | CASSLGQGPSRETQYF
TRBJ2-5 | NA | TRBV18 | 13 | CASSPSGQETQYF
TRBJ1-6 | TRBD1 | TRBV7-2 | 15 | CASSLSGGASSPLHF
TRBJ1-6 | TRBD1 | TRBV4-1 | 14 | CASSQGQSNSPLHF
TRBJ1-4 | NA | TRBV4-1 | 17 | CASSQDLGRSANEKLFF
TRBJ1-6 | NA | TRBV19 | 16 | CASSISLAAPNSPLHF
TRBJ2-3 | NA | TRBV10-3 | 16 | CAISGGRGAGTDTQYF
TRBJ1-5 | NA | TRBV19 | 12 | CASSTEYQPQHF
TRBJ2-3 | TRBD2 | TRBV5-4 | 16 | CASKKSSGGAEDTQYF
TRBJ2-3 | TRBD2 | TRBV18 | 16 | CASSATSGGHTDTQYF
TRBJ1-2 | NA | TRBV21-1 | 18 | CASPRGVGTGLANYGYTF
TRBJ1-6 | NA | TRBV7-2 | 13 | CASSSDGGSPLHF
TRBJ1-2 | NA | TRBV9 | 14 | CASSPRGGAGGYTF
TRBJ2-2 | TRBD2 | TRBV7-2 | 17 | CASSLAAGVGGAGELFF
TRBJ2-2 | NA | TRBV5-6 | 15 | CASSLDTRNTGELFF
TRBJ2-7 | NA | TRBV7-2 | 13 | CASSQVGTYEQYF
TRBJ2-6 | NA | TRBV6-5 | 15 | CASSYRTAGANVLTF
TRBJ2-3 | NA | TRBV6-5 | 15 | CASSYRAPRGDTQYF
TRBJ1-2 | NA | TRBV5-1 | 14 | CASSLPSTRGGYTF
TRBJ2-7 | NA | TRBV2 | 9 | CASGYEQYF
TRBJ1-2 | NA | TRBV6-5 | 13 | CASKTSGSYGYTF
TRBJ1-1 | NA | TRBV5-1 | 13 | CASSSQGNTEAFF
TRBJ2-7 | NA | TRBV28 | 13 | CASSLRRGHEQYF
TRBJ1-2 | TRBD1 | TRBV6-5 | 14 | CASSPGTGIYGYTF
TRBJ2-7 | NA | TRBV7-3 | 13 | CASSLMWGAEQYF
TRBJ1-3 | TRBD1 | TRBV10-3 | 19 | CAISGRDRGGPSSGNTIYF
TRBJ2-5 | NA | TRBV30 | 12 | CAWGRGEETQYF